This T cell receptor (beta chain) appears in the sequencing data of a study of T cell repertoires in cytomegalovirus infection. Study summary: Carrying CMV and the relevant HLA type showed in public TCR beta signatures. Overall study findings and caveats: CMV carriers with the relevant HLA were identified by cumulative public TCR beta family frequency.

Germline loops: CDR1 MGHDK, CDR2 SYGVNS. CDR3 length equals 11 residues. The V end was cut by 7 bases, the J end by 6 bases, with 8 bases between. Each CDR3 protein is one row after TCRdb ran MiXCR on the reads. The sample includes under 150,000 distinct CDR3 sequences, under 30% seen only once; the top ten take 30% to 40%. Details on this clonotype: Its target is not known.

V usage is TRBV25-1 and J usage is TRBJ2-3, with D unresolved. The TCR sequence derives from a human donor in good health (CMV status not recorded). Some clones in this sample may be carry-over from other donors' samples. The material sequenced was PBMCs, sequenced either directly or after in vitro stimulation (not recorded which). This CDR3 reads CASKWVDTQYF. CDR3 nucleotides: TGTGCCAGCAAATGGGTGGATACGCAGTATTTT. The entire variable domain, with the rest obtained from reference TRBV25-1 and TRBJ2-3, is as follows: EADIYQTPRYLVIGTGKKITLECSQTMGHDKMYWYQQDPGMELHLIHYSYGVNSTEKGDLSSESTVSRIRTEHFPLTLESARPSHTSQYLCASKWVDTQYFGPGTRLTVL.